This record looks at one TCR beta chain sequence and its context. This entry comes from a study of regulatory T cells in long-lasting Graves disease. Both iRepertoire HTBI primers and Arm-PCR of CDR3 regions were used to build the TCR beta libraries. TCRdb reprocessed the multiplex PCR reads with MiXCR, giving one entry per CDR3 protein. The table shows 250,000 or so distinct CDR3 sequences, with roughly a fifth occurring only once. Trimming cost V 4 bases and J 8 bases, with 13 bases left between them. Looked up from germline, CDR1 is SGHDN and CDR2 is FVKESK. CDR3 length equals 13 residues. The time point was: newly diagnosed GD, antithyroid drugs for less than 3 months. RNA isolated from PBMCs was used to make the TCR library.

J is TRBJ2-3 and V is TRBV14; D is unresolved. The source is a female donor with Graves disease. The starting material was peripheral blood mononuclear cells (PBMCs), obtained at new diagnosis, from a patient treated with antithyroid drugs. In DNA, the CDR3 is TGTGCCAGCAGCCCCCCTTATCTCCCTACGCAGTATTTT. Translating it yields CASSPPYLPTQYF. Full variable domain (missing parts from reference TRBV14 and TRBJ2-3): EAGVTQFPSHSVIEKGQTVTLRCDPISGHDNLYWYRRVMGKEIKFLLHFVKESKQDESGMPNNRFLAERTGGTYSTLKVQPAELEDSGVYFCASSPPYLPTQYFGPGTRLTVL.